This TCR beta chain is from a study of cytomegalovirus exposure and HLA in healthy donors. Broader study findings: Most observed TCR sequences were rare, whereas some public TCRs were detected in many donors. Association of a missense DCLRE1C variant with TCR beta V- and J-gene trimming was reported in a later analysis.

A multiplex PCR was run with 60 Vbeta primers and 13 Jbeta primers. Study processing details: An analysis performed later counted 70 million to 90 million unique TCR beta chains (roughly 10 million of them shared). TCRdb's table, derived via immunoSEQ multiplex PCR, lists solely in-frame clones and lacks some. V and J calls and clone size are as listed in that table; D and trimming were resolved from the DNA. The repertoire holds 150,000 to 200,000 clones, with approximately 59% as singletons. As regards this clone: Its target is not known.

This CDR3 comprises 14 residues. Germline V gene sequence: CDR1 MDHEN, CDR2 SYDVKM. V was clipped by 5 bases and J by 1 base, with 12 bases between them. This clonotype was obtained from a man in his forties in good health and CMV-seronegative. The specimen was PBMCs. The chain links TRBV28 to TRBJ2-7; D is perhaps TRBD1 (6 bases). The CDR3 DNA reads as TGTGCCAGCAGTACCCCGGACAGTTCCTACGAGCAGTACTTC. Translating it yields CASSTPDSSYEQYF.